This T cell receptor beta chain was observed in a study of cytomegalovirus exposure and HLA in healthy donors. Whole-study results and caveats: The study designated 150 or so TCR beta chains cytomegalovirus-associated. TCR beta chain V- and J-gene trimming was linked, in a later analysis, to a missense variant in DCLRE1C. In vitro work confirmed that a few CMV-associated chains recognize CMV antigens.

Donors counted as nominally healthy when sampled, yet unrecorded immune exposures were likely. With 60 Vbeta and 13 Jbeta primers, the PCR was carried out. Assay used: immunoSEQ multiplex PCR; TCRdb lists only in-frame clones, some missing. The repertoire includes fewer than 250,000 clones, 60% to 80% of them detected once, and about 2% sits in the top ten. Remarks on this clone: Antigen: not known.

The source of this sequence is a male donor in good health and CMV-seronegative. The sample comprised PBMCs.

The CDR3 here is CASTEGRGGPGETQYF. DNA of the CDR3: TGTGCCAGCACCGAGGGACGGGGGGGACCCGGAGAGACCCAGTACTTC. The gene calls are TRBV28 and TRBJ2-5; 8 nucleotides agree with TRBD2. There are 16 residues in the CDR3. V was pared by 7 bases and J by 4 bases, with 14 bases of the junction left unmatched. Germline lookup yields CDR1 MDHEN and CDR2 SYDVKM.